The 15 T cell receptor beta chains listed next were all sequenced from one sample in a study of blood T cell repertoires in COVID-19. Repertoires were generated with immunoSEQ multiplex PCR, while TCRdb's copy carries only in-frame clones and drops some. This sample has approximately 140,000 clones, with approximately 90% found just once. The source material was peripheral blood. Receptors were obtained from a man between 18 and 35 years old with COVID-19, enrolled during active disease.

The chain recombines TRBV6-2 or TRBV6-3 with TRBJ1-1; possible D gene TRBD1, 5 bases. CDR3 length: 14 residues. V was shortened by 8 bases and J by 1 base, with 14 bases between the two germline ends. Germline V gene lookup returns CDR1 MNHEY and CDR2 SVGEGT. DNA for the CDR3: TGTGCCAGCCGCCCCGGAGGGGAGAACACTGAAGCTTTCTTT. Translated: CASRPGGENTEAFF.

This rearrangement joins TRBV27 to TRBJ2-1, with 12 bases fitting TRBD2. The CDR3 consists of 14 residues. CDR1 is MNHEY and CDR2 is SMNVEV in the germline V gene (reference sequence). V dropped 6 bases and J dropped 8; count of bases not matched to a gene: 5. CDR3 sequence (DNA): TGTGCCAGCAGCCGTCGACTAGCGGGAGATGAGCAGTTCTTC. Translation gives CASSRRLAGDEQFF.

The J gene is TRBJ2-3, the V gene TRBV7-9; D is unresolved. Germline CDR1 reads SEHNR; CDR2 reads FQNEAQ (reference sequence). Trimming stripped 0 bases from V and 2 bases from J, with 9 bases between. The CDR3 is made up of 15 amino acids. In nucleotides, the CDR3 is TGTGCCAGCAGCTTAGCGGCAGCGTCCACAGATACGCAGTATTTT. As protein: CASSLAAASTDTQYF. Together with reference TRBV7-9 and TRBJ2-3, the CDR3 gives the full variable domain: DTGVSQNPRHKITKRGQNVTFRCDPISEHNRLYWYRQTLGQGPEFLTYFQNEAQLEKSRLLSDRFSAERPKGSFSTLEIQRTEQGDSAMYLCASSLAAASTDTQYFGPGTRLTVL.

This clone was detected only once. The chain recombines TRBV12-3 or TRBV12-4 with TRBJ2-1, with a tentative D call TRBD2 (5 bases). V was trimmed by 3 bases and J by 7 bases, leaving 10 bases between them. The CDR3 contains 13 residues. Here the CDR3 DNA reads TGTGCCAGCAGTTTCGGGCCGGGGAATGAGCAGTTCTTC. This sequence encodes CASSFGPGNEQFF.

The V and J genes are TRBV15 and TRBJ2-5; 10 bases match TRBD2. Losses at the gene ends were 8 bases for V and 4 bases for J; bases not matched to a gene: 7. The CDR3 covers 14 residues. Per the germline V gene, CDR1 is LNHNV and CDR2 is YYDKDF (reference sequence). CDR3: CATAGPSGRETQYF. In nucleotides, the CDR3 is TGTGCCACCGCAGGTCCTAGCGGGAGAGAGACCCAGTACTTC.

This rearrangement joins TRBV7-2 to TRBJ2-5; no reliable D call. The CDR3 totals 14 residues. V lost 4 bases, J lost 5 bases, and 14 bases lay in between. CDR1 and CDR2 from the germline V gene are SGHTA and FQGNSA. The chain's CDR3 is CASSWSYRSETQYF. CDR3 DNA sequence: TGTGCCAGCAGCTGGTCGTATAGGAGCGAGACCCAGTACTTC.

This clone was found once. The gene calls are TRBV5-1 and TRBJ1-2; tentative D call: TRBD1 (6 bases). There are 15 residues in the CDR3. Trimming shortened V by 1 base and J by 6 bases, and 16 bases separated the two germline ends. The germline V gene has CDR1 SGHRS and CDR2 YFSETQ. DNA of the CDR3: TGCGCCAGCAGCTTGAGCGTCAGGGGTTTCGATGGCTACACCTTC. Its protein is CASSLSVRGFDGYTF.

The chain is built from TRBV28 and TRBJ1-5; possibly TRBD1 for D (6 bases). Trimming stripped 6 bases from V and 6 bases from J, with 18 bases between. This CDR3 is built from 15 residues. Per the germline V gene, CDR1 is MDHEN and CDR2 is SYDVKM. The CDR3 DNA is TGTGCCAGCAGACCGATCAGGGGATTGCGTCAGCCCCAGCATTTT. Protein: CASRPIRGLRQPQHF.

V gene TRBV12-3 or TRBV12-4 combines with J gene TRBJ1-6; D may be TRBD1 (5 bases). The CDR3 sequence is 13 residues long. V dropped 6 bases and J dropped 7 bases, with 10 bases sitting between them. CDR3 coding DNA: TGTGCCAGCAGCAGGGTTGAGAATTCACCCCTCCACTTT. Translation gives CASSRVENSPLHF.

This clone was recorded only once. V is TRBV18 and J is TRBJ1-1; D not certain. Trimming took 2 bases from V and 5 from J, leaving 3 bases between them. CDR1 and CDR2 from the germline V gene are KGHSH and LQKENI. This CDR3 comprises 11 residues. CDR3 sequence (DNA): TGTGCCAGCTCACCATCGACTGAAGCTTTCTTT. Residues: CASSPSTEAFF.

The rearrangement joins TRBV4-3 to TRBJ2-7, with TRBD1 as a possible D gene (5 bases). Germline CDR1 reads LGHNA; CDR2 reads YSLEER. V lost 1 base to trimming and J lost 5 bases, with 12 bases between them. CDR3 size: 14 residues. The CDR3 sequence is CASSQVQGINEQYF. Here the CDR3 DNA reads TGCGCCAGCAGCCAAGTTCAGGGTATTAACGAGCAGTACTTC.

The V and J genes are TRBV28 and TRBJ2-1; a weak D match, TRBD1 (5 bases). The V gene's germline CDR1 is MDHEN and CDR2 SYDVKM. V shed 2 bases and J shed 0 bases, with 17 bases lying between them. The CDR3 runs 18 residues. CDR3 sequence: CASSLEFSTGLSYNEQFF. The CDR3 nucleotides read TGTGCCAGCAGTTTAGAGTTCAGCACAGGCCTCTCCTACAATGAGCAGTTCTTC.

The J gene is TRBJ1-2, the V gene TRBV4-1, with D tentatively TRBD1 (6 bases). Trimming took off 1 base at V and 4 bases at J, with 19 bases between the two ends. Germline V gene data show CDR1 as MGHRA and CDR2 as YSYEKL. This CDR3 region has 17 residues. The CDR3 sequence is CASSQGAWGGRLYGYTF. CDR3 DNA: TGCGCCAGCAGCCAAGGCGCTTGGGGGGGCCGGCTCTATGGCTACACCTTC.

CDR3 protein: CASSSRGLHGKLFF. In DNA form, the CDR3 reads TGTGCCAGCAGCTCCAGGGGGCTGCATGGAAAACTGTTTTTT. The rearrangement joins TRBV5-4 to TRBJ1-4, with 8 bases aligning to TRBD1. After removal of 3 bases from V and 10 bases from J, the junction contained 8 bases not matched to a gene. The germline V gene encodes CDR1 SGHNT and CDR2 YYREEE (reference sequence). The CDR3 has 14 amino acids.

This clone was seen just once. This chain links TRBV14 with TRBJ2-7; 9 positions match TRBD1. The V and J ends lost 6 bases and 3 bases, in that order; junction bases with no gene match: 6. The germline gives CDR1 SGHDN, CDR2 FVKESK. This CDR3 has 14 residues. The CDR3 here is CASSPRGQGYEQYF. The CDR3 DNA reads as TGTGCCAGCAGTCCTCGGGGACAGGGCTACGAGCAGTACTTC. The whole variable domain, filled in from reference TRBV14 and TRBJ2-7, reads EAGVTQFPSHSVIEKGQTVTLRCDPISGHDNLYWYRRVMGKEIKFLLHFVKESKQDESGMPNNRFLAERTGGTYSTLKVQPAELEDSGVYFCASSPRGQGYEQYFGPGTRLTVT.